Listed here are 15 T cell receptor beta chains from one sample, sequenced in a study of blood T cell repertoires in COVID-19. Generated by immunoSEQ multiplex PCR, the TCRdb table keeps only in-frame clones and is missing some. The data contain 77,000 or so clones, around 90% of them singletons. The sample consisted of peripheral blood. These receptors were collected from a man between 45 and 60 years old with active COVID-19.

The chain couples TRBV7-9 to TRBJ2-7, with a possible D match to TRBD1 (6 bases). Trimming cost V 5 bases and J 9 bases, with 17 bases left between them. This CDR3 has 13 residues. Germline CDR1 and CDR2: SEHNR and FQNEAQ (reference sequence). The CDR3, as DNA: TGTGCCAGCAGCCGATACTACAGGGCTCCGCAGTACTTC. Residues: CASSRYYRAPQYF.

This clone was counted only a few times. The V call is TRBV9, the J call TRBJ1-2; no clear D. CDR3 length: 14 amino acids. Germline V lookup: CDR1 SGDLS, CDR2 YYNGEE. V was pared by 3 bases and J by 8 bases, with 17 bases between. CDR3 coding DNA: TGTGCCAGCAGCGAGGATCCGGGAGTGGTAGGCTACACCTTC. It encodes CASSEDPGVVGYTF.

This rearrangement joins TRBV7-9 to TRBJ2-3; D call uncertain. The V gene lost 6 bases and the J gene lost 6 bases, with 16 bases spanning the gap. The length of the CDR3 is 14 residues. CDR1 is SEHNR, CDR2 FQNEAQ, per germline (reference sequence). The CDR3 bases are TGTGCCAGCAGTCCATCTCGCGGCCAGGATACGCAGTATTTT. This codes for CASSPSRGQDTQYF. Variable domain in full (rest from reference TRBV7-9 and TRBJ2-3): DTGVSQNPRHKITKRGQNVTFRCDPISEHNRLYWYRQTLGQGPEFLTYFQNEAQLEKSRLLSDRFSAERPKGSFSTLEIQRTEQGDSAMYLCASSPSRGQDTQYFGPGTRLTVL.

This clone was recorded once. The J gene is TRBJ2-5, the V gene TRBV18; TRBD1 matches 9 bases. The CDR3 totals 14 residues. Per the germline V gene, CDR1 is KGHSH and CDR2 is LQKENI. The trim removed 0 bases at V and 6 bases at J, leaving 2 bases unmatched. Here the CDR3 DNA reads TGTGCCAGCTCACCACCGGGACAGGGAAAGACCCAGTACTTC. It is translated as CASSPPGQGKTQYF.

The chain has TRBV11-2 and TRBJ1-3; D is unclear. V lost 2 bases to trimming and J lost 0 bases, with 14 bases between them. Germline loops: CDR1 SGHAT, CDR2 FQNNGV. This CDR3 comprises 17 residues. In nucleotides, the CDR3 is TGTGCCAGCAGCTTACTTTCGTGGGGAGACTCTGGAAACACCATATATTTT. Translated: CASSLLSWGDSGNTIYF.

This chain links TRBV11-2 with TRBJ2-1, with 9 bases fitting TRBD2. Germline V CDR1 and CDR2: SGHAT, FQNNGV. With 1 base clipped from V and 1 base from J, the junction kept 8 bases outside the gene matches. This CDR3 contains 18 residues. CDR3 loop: CASSLGKTSGLSYNEQFF. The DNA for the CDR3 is TGTGCCAGCAGCTTAGGGAAGACTAGCGGTTTATCCTACAATGAGCAGTTCTTC.

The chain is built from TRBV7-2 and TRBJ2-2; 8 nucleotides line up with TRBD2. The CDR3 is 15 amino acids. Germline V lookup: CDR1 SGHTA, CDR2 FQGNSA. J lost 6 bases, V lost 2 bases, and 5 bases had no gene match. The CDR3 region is CASSLKASGSGELFF. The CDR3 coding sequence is TGTGCCAGCAGCTTAAAGGCTAGCGGGTCCGGGGAGCTGTTTTTT. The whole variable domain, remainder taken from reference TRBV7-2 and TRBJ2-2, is GAGVSQSPSNKVTEKGKDVELRCDPISGHTALYWYRQSLGQGLEFLIYFQGNSAPDKSGLPSDRFSAERTGGSVSTLTIQRTQQEDSAVYLCASSLKASGSGELFFGEGSRLTVL.

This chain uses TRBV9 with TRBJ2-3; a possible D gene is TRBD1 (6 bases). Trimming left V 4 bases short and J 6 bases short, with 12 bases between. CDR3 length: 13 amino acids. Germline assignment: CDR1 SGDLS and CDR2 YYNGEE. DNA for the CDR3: TGTGCCAGCAGCTCAGGGGCAGGGGATACGCAGTATTTT. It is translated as CASSSGAGDTQYF.

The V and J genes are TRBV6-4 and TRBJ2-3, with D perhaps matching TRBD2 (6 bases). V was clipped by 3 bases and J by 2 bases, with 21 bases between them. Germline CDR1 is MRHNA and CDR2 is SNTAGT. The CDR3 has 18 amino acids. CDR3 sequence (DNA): TGTGCCAGCAGTGAGAGTGGGGGGTCCACTGGGAACACAGATACGCAGTATTTT. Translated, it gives CASSESGGSTGNTDTQYF.

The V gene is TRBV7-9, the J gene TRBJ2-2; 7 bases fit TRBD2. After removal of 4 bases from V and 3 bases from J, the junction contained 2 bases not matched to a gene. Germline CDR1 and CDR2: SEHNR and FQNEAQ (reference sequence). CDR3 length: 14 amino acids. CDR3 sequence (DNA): TGTGCCAGCAGCTATCGGGGGGACACCGGGGAGCTGTTTTTT. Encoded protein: CASSYRGDTGELFF.

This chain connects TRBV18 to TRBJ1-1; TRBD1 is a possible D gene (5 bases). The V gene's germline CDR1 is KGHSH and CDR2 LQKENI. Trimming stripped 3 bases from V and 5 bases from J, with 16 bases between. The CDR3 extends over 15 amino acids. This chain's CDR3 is CASSPSWGGGTEAFF. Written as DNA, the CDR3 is TGTGCCAGCTCACCCTCATGGGGGGGAGGAACTGAAGCTTTCTTT.

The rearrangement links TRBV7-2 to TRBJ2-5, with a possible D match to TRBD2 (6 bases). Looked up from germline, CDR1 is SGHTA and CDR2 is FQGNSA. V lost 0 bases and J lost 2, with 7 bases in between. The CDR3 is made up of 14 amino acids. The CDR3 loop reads CASSLAGTQETQYF. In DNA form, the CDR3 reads TGTGCCAGCAGCTTAGCGGGGACTCAAGAGACCCAGTACTTC.

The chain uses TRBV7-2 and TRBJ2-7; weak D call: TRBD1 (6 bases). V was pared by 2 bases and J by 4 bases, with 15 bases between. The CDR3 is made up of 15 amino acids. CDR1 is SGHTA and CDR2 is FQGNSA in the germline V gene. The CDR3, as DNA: TGTGCCAGCAGCTTATATGGACAGAAAATTTACGAGCAGTACTTC. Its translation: CASSLYGQKIYEQYF.

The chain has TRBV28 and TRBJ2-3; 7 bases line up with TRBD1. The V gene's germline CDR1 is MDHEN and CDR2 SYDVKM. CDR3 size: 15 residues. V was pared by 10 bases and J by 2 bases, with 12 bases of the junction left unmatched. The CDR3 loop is CATGADRVVTDTQYF. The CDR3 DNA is TGTGCCACCGGGGCCGACAGGGTTGTCACAGATACGCAGTATTTT.

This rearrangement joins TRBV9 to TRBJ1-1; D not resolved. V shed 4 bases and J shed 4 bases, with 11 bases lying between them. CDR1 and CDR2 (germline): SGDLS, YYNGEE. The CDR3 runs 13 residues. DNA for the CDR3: TGTGCCAGCAGCCGGGGTAGGAGCACTGAAGCTTTCTTT. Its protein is CASSRGRSTEAFF.